The rows below give T cell receptor beta chains drawn from one sample of a study of T cell repertoires in aging, cancer and after chemotherapy. In TCRdb, the multiplex PCR reads were re-called with MiXCR into one record per CDR3 protein. This table holds more than 1,000 distinct CDR3 sequences, 15% to 25% found once. The material sequenced was blood. The receptor source for this set is a human donor with a solid tumor. The CDR3 runs from the conserved cysteine through the conserved F or W. A D gene is named only where the DNA matches it firmly. Size values are once, few and many counts, or a class for expanded clones, and some rows have none.

abundance: medium-sized; d_gene: -; v_gene: TRBV27; j_gene: TRBJ2-7; CDR3nt: TGTGCCAGTTTCACCAGCTCCTACGAGCAGTACTTC; CDR3aa: CASFTSSYEQYF
abundance: medium-sized; d_gene: -; v_gene: TRBV7-2; j_gene: TRBJ2-3; CDR3nt: TGTGCCAGCACATTTACCGCCTTTCCTCGGGATACGCAGTATTTT; CDR3aa: CASTFTAFPRDTQYF
abundance: -; d_gene: TRBD2; v_gene: TRBV20-1; j_gene: TRBJ2-7; CDR3nt: TGCAGTGCTCCAACAGCGGGGGTCGGTAGTTACGAGCAGTACTTC; CDR3aa: CSAPTAGVGSYEQYF
abundance: -; d_gene: -; v_gene: TRBV18; j_gene: TRBJ2-1; CDR3nt: TGTGCCAGCTCACCCTCCCAGGGAGGGCAGTTCTTC; CDR3aa: CASSPSQGGQFF
abundance: -; d_gene: -; v_gene: TRBV5-1; j_gene: TRBJ2-4; CDR3nt: TGCGCCAGCAGCTTTTGGGGGGGCGAGAACATTCAGTACTTC; CDR3aa: CASSFWGGENIQYF
abundance: few; d_gene: -; v_gene: TRBV21-1; j_gene: TRBJ1-4; CDR3nt: TGTGCCAGCAGCACCAAACTATCATCCGGGACAGCGAATGAAAAACTGTTTTTT; CDR3aa: CASSTKLSSGTANEKLFF
abundance: -; d_gene: -; v_gene: TRBV12-3/TRBV12-4; j_gene: TRBJ2-3; CDR3nt: TGTGCCAGCAGTTTTCTAGGGGCAGATACGCAGTATTTT; CDR3aa: CASSFLGADTQYF
abundance: few; d_gene: -; v_gene: TRBV7-9; j_gene: TRBJ2-7; CDR3nt: TGTGCCAGCAGCCTGGTCGGGCAGGAGGGCTACGAGCAGTACTTC; CDR3aa: CASSLVGQEGYEQYF
abundance: few; d_gene: -; v_gene: TRBV28; j_gene: TRBJ2-1; CDR3nt: TGTGCCAGCAGGGAGACATTAGGGGGAAGGGAGTTCTTC; CDR3aa: CASRETLGGREFF
abundance: -; d_gene: TRBD2; v_gene: TRBV15; j_gene: TRBJ2-3; CDR3nt: TGTGCCACCAGCAGAACTCGGGGGGACACAGATACGCAGTATTTT; CDR3aa: CATSRTRGDTDTQYF
abundance: -; d_gene: -; v_gene: TRBV12-3/TRBV12-4; j_gene: TRBJ2-5; CDR3nt: TGTGCCAGCAGTTTGGCGACTATGGGGACCCAGTACTTC; CDR3aa: CASSLATMGTQYF
abundance: medium-sized; d_gene: TRBD1; v_gene: TRBV7-9; j_gene: TRBJ2-7; CDR3nt: TGTGCCAGCAGCTATGGGACAGACGAGCAGTACTTC; CDR3aa: CASSYGTDEQYF
abundance: medium-sized; d_gene: -; v_gene: TRBV6-5; j_gene: TRBJ2-1; CDR3nt: TGTGCCAGCGGGGGGCCATCCTACAATGAGCAGTTCTTC; CDR3aa: CASGGPSYNEQFF
abundance: few; d_gene: -; v_gene: TRBV28; j_gene: TRBJ2-3; CDR3nt: TGTGCCAGCAGTTTCCCCAGGAGGGGCACAGATACGCAGTATTTT; CDR3aa: CASSFPRRGTDTQYF
abundance: -; d_gene: TRBD1; v_gene: TRBV7-9; j_gene: TRBJ1-5; CDR3nt: TGTGCCAGCAGCTCGACAGGGGGAGCTCAGCCCCAGCATTTT; CDR3aa: CASSSTGGAQPQHF
abundance: medium-sized; d_gene: -; v_gene: TRBV30; j_gene: TRBJ2-7; CDR3nt: TGTGCCTGGAGGTACGAGTACGAGCAGTACTTC; CDR3aa: CAWRYEYEQYF
abundance: medium-sized; d_gene: TRBD1; v_gene: TRBV6-5; j_gene: TRBJ2-7; CDR3nt: TGTGCCAGCAGTAAGCATAATACCGGGACAGGGGGCTACGAGCAGTACTTC; CDR3aa: CASSKHNTGTGGYEQYF
abundance: few; d_gene: TRBD1; v_gene: TRBV25-1; j_gene: TRBJ2-1; CDR3nt: TGTGCCAGCAGTGAAAAAACCGGGACAGCTGACAATGAGCAGTTCTTC; CDR3aa: CASSEKTGTADNEQFF
abundance: few; d_gene: TRBD2; v_gene: TRBV6-4; j_gene: TRBJ2-1; CDR3nt: TGTGCCAGCAGTGACTCCGTCGGGACTAGCGGTTACAATGAGCAGTTCTTC; CDR3aa: CASSDSVGTSGYNEQFF
abundance: -; d_gene: TRBD2; v_gene: TRBV20-1; j_gene: TRBJ2-2; CDR3nt: TGCAGTGCTAGAGATGGCGGGAGAATAAACACCGGGGAGCTGTTTTTT; CDR3aa: CSARDGGRINTGELFF
abundance: medium-sized; d_gene: -; v_gene: TRBV20-1; j_gene: TRBJ2-7; CDR3nt: TGCAGTGCTAGGGGGCCGACAACCACCTACGAGCAGTACTTC; CDR3aa: CSARGPTTTYEQYF
abundance: large; d_gene: -; v_gene: TRBV29-1; j_gene: TRBJ2-7; CDR3nt: TGCAGCGTAGCTTCGGGGGAAGACGGCGAGCAGTACTTC; CDR3aa: CSVASGEDGEQYF
abundance: -; d_gene: -; v_gene: TRBV7-2; j_gene: TRBJ1-1; CDR3nt: TGTGCCAGCAGTGGCTTACTCGGACTGCCGAACACTGAAGCTTTCTTT; CDR3aa: CASSGLLGLPNTEAFF
abundance: few; d_gene: -; v_gene: TRBV14; j_gene: TRBJ2-7; CDR3nt: TGTGCCAGCAGCCGTGATGGTCTCTACGAGCAGTACTTC; CDR3aa: CASSRDGLYEQYF
abundance: few; d_gene: -; v_gene: TRBV11-2; j_gene: TRBJ2-2; CDR3nt: TGTGCCAGCAGCTTAGACTTGAACACCGGGGAGCTGTTTTTT; CDR3aa: CASSLDLNTGELFF
abundance: -; d_gene: -; v_gene: TRBV18; j_gene: TRBJ1-5; CDR3nt: TGTGCCAGCTCACCAGGGAATATACCCCAGCATTTT; CDR3aa: CASSPGNIPQHF
abundance: medium-sized; d_gene: -; v_gene: TRBV6-5; j_gene: TRBJ1-4; CDR3nt: TGTGCCAGCAGTTACTCAGGGAAAGACGAAAAACTGTTTTTT; CDR3aa: CASSYSGKDEKLFF